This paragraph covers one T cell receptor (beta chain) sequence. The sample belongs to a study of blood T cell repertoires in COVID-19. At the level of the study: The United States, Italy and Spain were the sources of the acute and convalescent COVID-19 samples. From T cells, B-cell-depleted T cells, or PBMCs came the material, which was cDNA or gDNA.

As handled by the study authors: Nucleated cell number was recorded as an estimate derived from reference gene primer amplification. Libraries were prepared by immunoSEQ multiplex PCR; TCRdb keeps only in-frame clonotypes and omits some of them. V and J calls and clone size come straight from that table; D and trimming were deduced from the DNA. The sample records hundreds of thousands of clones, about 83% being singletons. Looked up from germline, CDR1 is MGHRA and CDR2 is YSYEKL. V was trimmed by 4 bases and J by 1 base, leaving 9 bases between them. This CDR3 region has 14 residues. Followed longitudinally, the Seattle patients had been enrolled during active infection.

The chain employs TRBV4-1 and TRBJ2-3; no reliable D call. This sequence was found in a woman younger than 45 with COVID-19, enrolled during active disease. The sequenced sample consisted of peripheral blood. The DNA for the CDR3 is TGCGCCAGCAGCCCGAACGAGGGCACAGATACGCAGTATTTT. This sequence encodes CASSPNEGTDTQYF.